The 29 T cell receptor beta chains below come from one sample, sequenced in a study of blood T cell repertoires in COVID-19. The assay was immunoSEQ multiplex PCR, and TCRdb's table has in-frame clones only and misses some. This sample yields 120,000 to 150,000 clones, of which roughly 90% are seen a single time; approximately 4% belongs to the top ten. Sequenced material: PBMCs or T cells enriched from blood (not recorded which). Receptor source: a woman aged 35 to 49 who had been exposed to COVID-19.

This chain connects TRBV6-1 to TRBJ2-7; D may be TRBD2 (5 bases). CDR3 size: 16 residues. Germline CDR1 MNHNS, CDR2 SASEGT. The V and J ends lost 0 bases and 2 bases respectively, with 14 bases between them. CDR3: CASSEATTGGAYEQYF. The CDR3 nucleotides read TGTGCCAGCAGTGAAGCTACCACCGGAGGCGCCTACGAGCAGTACTTC.

V and J are TRBV9 and TRBJ1-2; TRBD1 is a possible D gene (5 bases). V was pared by 3 bases and J by 3 bases, with 12 bases between. This CDR3 is 14 amino acids long. Germline lookup yields CDR1 SGDLS and CDR2 YYNGEE. CDR3 in DNA: TGTGCCAGCAGCGCCGGGACTAACCACTATGGCTACACCTTC. Amino acids: CASSAGTNHYGYTF.

This clone occurred a few times. The chain carries TRBV27 and TRBJ1-6; 8 nucleotides line up with TRBD1. The CDR3 totals 14 residues. The junction had 6 bases not matched to a gene; V was cut back by 7 bases and J by 7 bases. Germline loops: CDR1 MNHEY, CDR2 SMNVEV (reference sequence). The CDR3 protein is CASTWTGLNSPLHF. As DNA, the CDR3 is TGTGCCAGCACCTGGACAGGGTTAAATTCACCCCTCCACTTT.

This clone came up a few times. The chain uses TRBV3-1 (or the pseudogene TRBV3-2) and TRBJ1-5, with D perhaps matching TRBD1 (5 bases). Germline CDR1 and CDR2: LGHDT and YNNKEL (reference sequence). V was trimmed by 3 bases and J by 6 bases, leaving 12 bases between them. This CDR3 comprises 14 residues. In DNA, the CDR3 is TGTGCCAGCAGCCAGGGCAGGGAAGGTCAGCCCCAGCATTTT. This gives the protein CASSQGREGQPQHF.

V and J are TRBV4-1 and TRBJ1-6, with TRBD1 as a possible D gene (5 bases). Germline V gene data show CDR1 as MGHRA and CDR2 as YSYEKL. The V end lost 0 bases, the J end lost 6 bases, and 21 bases lay between the germline ends. The CDR3 runs 19 residues. CDR3 sequence: CASSQDVLSGLSSNSPLHF. The CDR3 DNA follows: TGCGCCAGCAGCCAAGATGTTCTTTCGGGACTCTCATCTAATTCACCCCTCCACTTT.

The gene calls are TRBV6-6 and TRBJ1-1; 10 bases map to TRBD1. The CDR3 loop spans 15 amino acids. With V trimmed by 6 bases and J by 5 bases, 9 bases remained unmatched. CDR1 and CDR2 (germline): MNHNY, SVGAGI (reference sequence). DNA of the CDR3: TGTGCCAGCAGACCCCTCGGACAGGGGGGGACTGAAGCTTTCTTT. This sequence encodes CASRPLGQGGTEAFF.

The chain employs TRBV3-1 (or the pseudogene TRBV3-2) and TRBJ2-1; D call uncertain. Germline V lookup: CDR1 LGHDT, CDR2 YNNKEL (reference sequence). The CDR3 is 15 amino acids. With 0 bases removed from V and 2 bases from J, the gap between germline ends came to 8 bases. The CDR3 protein is CASSQDGGTYNEQFF. The CDR3 nucleotides are TGTGCCAGCAGCCAAGATGGCGGCACCTACAATGAGCAGTTCTTC.

This rearrangement joins TRBV3-1 (or the pseudogene TRBV3-2) to TRBJ2-5, with D possibly matching TRBD1 (6 bases). Germline V gives CDR1 LGHDT, CDR2 YNNKEL (reference sequence). The CDR3 consists of 13 residues. V lost 6 bases to trimming and J lost 1 base, with 9 bases between them. CDR3 in amino acids: CASSRDTQETQYF. The CDR3 nucleotides read TGTGCCAGCAGTCGGGACACCCAAGAGACCCAGTACTTC.

V and J are TRBV5-1 and TRBJ1-2; 9 bases match TRBD1. Unmatched junction bases numbered 3, after V lost 0 bases and J lost 6 bases. This CDR3 has 14 residues. Germline V CDR1 and CDR2: SGHRS, YFSETQ. The CDR3 is CASSLDRGHDGYTF. The CDR3 region has the DNA TGCGCCAGCAGCTTGGACAGGGGGCATGATGGCTACACCTTC.

The rearrangement links TRBV7-9 to TRBJ1-5; D gene unclear. The V end lost 1 base, the J end lost 11 bases, and 12 bases lay between the germline ends. Germline V gene lookup returns CDR1 SEHNR and CDR2 FQNEAQ (reference sequence). CDR3 size: 13 residues. The CDR3 nucleotides are TGTGCCAGCAGCTTAGGACCGGGGTCGTCCCAGCATTTT. Its protein product is CASSLGPGSSQHF.

V gene TRBV18 combines with J gene TRBJ1-2; no reliable D call. Germline-derived CDR1 and CDR2 are KGHSH and LQKENI. The V and J ends lost 6 bases and 1 base respectively, with 12 bases between them. This CDR3 is 14 amino acids long. CDR3 sequence (DNA): TGTGCCAGCTCTCATAAGACTGATAACTATGGCTACACCTTC. It translates to CASSHKTDNYGYTF.

CDR3 residues: CASSGGGGNTIYF. CDR3 nucleotide sequence: TGTGCCAGCTCAGGGGGCGGTGGAAACACCATATATTTT. This chain links TRBV19 with TRBJ1-3; TRBD1 matches 8 bases. CDR3 length: 13 residues. CDR1 and CDR2 (germline): LNHDA, SQIVND (reference sequence). J lost 3 bases, V lost 9 bases, and 4 bases had no gene match. Filled out from reference TRBV19 and TRBJ1-3, the complete variable domain reads DGGITQSPKYLFRKEGQNVTLSCEQNLNHDAMYWYRQDPGQGLRLIYYSQIVNDFQKGDIAEGYSVSREKKESFPLTVTSAQKNPTAFYLCASSGGGGNTIYFGEGSWLTVV.

The V call is TRBV28, the J call TRBJ2-6; TRBD1 agrees at 7 bases. The CDR3 runs 15 residues. The J segment lost 2 bases and the V segment lost 9 bases, leaving 7 bases of the junction unmatched. Looked up from germline, CDR1 is MDHEN and CDR2 is SYDVKM. CDR3 coding DNA: TGTGCCAGTAAAACAGGGGACGCTGGGGCCAACGTCCTGACTTTC. Amino acid sequence: CASKTGDAGANVLTF.

The chain employs TRBV27 and TRBJ2-7; 11 nucleotides agree with TRBD2. The V gene end was trimmed by 3 bases and the J gene end by 2 bases; junction bases not matched to a gene: 3. The CDR3 runs to 15 residues. Germline lookup yields CDR1 MNHEY and CDR2 SMNVEV (reference sequence). The CDR3 region has the DNA TGTGCCAGCAGTTTTGCACTAGCGGGGGCCTACGAGCAGTACTTC. Encoded protein: CASSFALAGAYEQYF.

The chain recombines TRBV19 with TRBJ1-5; 9 positions match TRBD1. CDR3 length: 17 amino acids. Looked up from germline, CDR1 is LNHDA and CDR2 is SQIVND (reference sequence). V shed 7 bases, J shed 1 base, and the junction held 11 bases outside the gene matches. CDR3 nucleotide sequence: TGTGCCAGTAATTCCCCGCGGGACAGGGAAAGCAATCAGCCCCAGCATTTT. This gives the protein CASNSPRDRESNQPQHF.

The chain is built from TRBV15 and TRBJ2-1; 11 bases fit TRBD2. The CDR3 is made up of 18 amino acids. Losses at the gene ends were 0 bases for V and 1 base for J; bases not matched to a gene: 5. Germline V gene lookup returns CDR1 LNHNV and CDR2 YYDKDF (reference sequence). The CDR3 DNA sequence: TGTGCCACCAGCAGAGATCTACCTAGCGGGAGGTCCTACAATGAGCAGTTCTTC. This translates into CATSRDLPSGRSYNEQFF.

The table lists this clone with a few counts. This chain links TRBV9 with TRBJ1-6; 7 bases agree with TRBD1. V trimming: 3 bases; J trimming: 8 bases; junction bases outside the gene matches: 11. The germline V gene encodes CDR1 SGDLS and CDR2 YYNGEE. The CDR3 has 16 residues. The DNA of the CDR3 is TGTGCCAGCAGCGACCCCAGTGACAGGGTGCATTCACCCCTCCACTTT. It specifies CASSDPSDRVHSPLHF. Full variable domain (missing parts from reference TRBV9 and TRBJ1-6): DSGVTQTPKHLITATGQRVTLRCSPRSGDLSVYWYQQSLDQGLQFLIQYYNGEERAKGNILERFSAQQFPDLHSELNLSSLELGDSALYFCASSDPSDRVHSPLHFGNGTRLTVT.

The V call is TRBV6-6, the J call TRBJ1-5; TRBD1 agrees at 9 bases. Per the germline V gene, CDR1 is MNHNY and CDR2 is SVGAGI (reference sequence). The CDR3 is 15 residues long. V lost 2 bases and J lost 3; bases outside the gene matches: 2. This chain's CDR3 is CASSYGQGTNQPQHF. In nucleotides, the CDR3 is TGTGCCAGCAGTTACGGACAGGGGACCAATCAGCCCCAGCATTTT.

The chain joins TRBV12-3 or TRBV12-4 to TRBJ1-4; D is ambiguous. The CDR3 is made up of 13 amino acids. Trimming shortened V by 3 bases and J by 8 bases, and 10 bases separated the two germline ends. In nucleotides, the CDR3 is TGTGCCAGCAGTTTTCGGGGAGGCGAAAAACTGTTTTTT. Protein sequence: CASSFRGGEKLFF.

The V and J genes are TRBV7-9 and TRBJ2-1; TRBD2 agrees at 8 bases. Trimming at V came to 3 bases and at J to 5 bases, leaving 9 bases not matched to a gene. Germline V gene data show CDR1 as SEHNR and CDR2 as FQNEAQ (reference sequence). This CDR3 spans 16 amino acids. In DNA form, the CDR3 reads TGTGCCAGCAGCTTCGTACTAGCGGACCATGACAATGAGCAGTTCTTC. Its protein is CASSFVLADHDNEQFF.

The genes are TRBV4-1 and TRBJ1-2; weak D call: TRBD1 (6 bases). Germline CDR1 and CDR2: MGHRA and YSYEKL. The CDR3 consists of 16 residues. V lost 0 bases to trimming and J lost 5 bases, with 16 bases between them. The CDR3 sequence: CASSQDVSGAVYGYTF. The CDR3 coding sequence is TGCGCCAGCAGCCAAGATGTCTCAGGGGCCGTTTATGGCTACACCTTC.

The genes are TRBV5-8 and TRBJ1-5; 9 bases match TRBD1. CDR3 length: 15 amino acids. The germline V gene has CDR1 SGHTS and CDR2 YDEGEE. Losses at the gene ends were 4 bases for V and 2 bases for J; bases not matched to a gene: 4. The CDR3 here is CASSTRQGGNQPQHF. CDR3 bases: TGTGCCAGCAGCACCCGACAGGGGGGCAATCAGCCCCAGCATTTT.

The chain joins TRBV6-5 to TRBJ2-2; 8 bases agree with TRBD1. The CDR3 length is 15 residues. The germline CDR1 and CDR2 sequences are MNHEY and SVGAGI. The J segment lost 5 bases and the V segment lost 8 bases, leaving 10 bases of the junction unmatched. In nucleotides, the CDR3 is TGTGCCAGCCGACCGACAGGGGCGCGGACCGGGGAGCTGTTTTTT. Translation: CASRPTGARTGELFF.

The CDR3 DNA is TGCGCCAGCAGCACTCCCGACGTAGGGACACCCAAAGAGACCCAGTACTTC. It specifies CASSTPDVGTPKETQYF. V and J are TRBV5-1 and TRBJ2-5, with D perhaps TRBD1 (6 bases). The CDR3 extends over 17 amino acids. V shed 4 bases and J shed 3 bases, with 22 bases lying between them. Germline V gene lookup returns CDR1 SGHRS and CDR2 YFSETQ.

This sequence joins TRBV28 and TRBJ2-5; 9 positions agree with TRBD1. Germline V gene sequence: CDR1 MDHEN, CDR2 SYDVKM. After removal of 5 bases from V and 5 bases from J, the junction contained 12 bases not matched to a gene. The CDR3 covers 16 residues. The CDR3 spells CASSRDPGQGLETQYF. Written as DNA, the CDR3 is TGTGCCAGCAGTCGCGACCCGGGACAGGGCCTGGAGACCCAGTACTTC.

This chain connects TRBV12-5 to TRBJ2-2; D gene uncertain. The CDR3 sequence is 14 residues long. Per the germline V gene, CDR1 is LGHNT and CDR2 is FRNRAP. V was cut by 2 bases and J by 3 bases, with 7 bases left in between. The CDR3 is CASGLSVYTGELFF. CDR3 nucleotides: TGTGCTAGTGGTTTGTCAGTTTACACCGGGGAGCTGTTTTTT. Together with reference TRBV12-5 and TRBJ2-2, the CDR3 gives the full variable domain: DARVTQTPRHKVTEMGQEVTMRCQPILGHNTVFWYRQTMMQGLELLAYFRNRAPLDDSGMPKDRFSAEMPDATLATLKIQPSEPRDSAVYFCASGLSVYTGELFFGEGSRLTVL.

This chain uses TRBV21-1 with TRBJ2-5; the D call in the table, TRBD2, was not verified against the DNA. TRBV21-1 is reported as a pseudogene. The CDR3 has 16 residues. CDR3 loop: CASSPGATSGQETQYF. CDR3 DNA: TGTGCCAGCAGCCCCGGAGCGACTAGCGGACAAGAGACCCAGTACTTC.

This chain connects TRBV6-5 to TRBJ1-3; 7 positions match TRBD1. The CDR3 sequence is 15 residues long. CDR1 MNHEY and CDR2 SVGAGI come from the germline V gene. Losses at the gene ends were 2 bases for V and 4 bases for J; bases not matched to a gene: 5. The CDR3 bases are TGTGCCAGCAGTTACGGGACAGCGGGCGGAAACACCATATATTTT. This translates into CASSYGTAGGNTIYF.

The chain uses TRBV7-9 and TRBJ2-1; D is perhaps TRBD1 (5 bases). From germline, CDR1 is SEHNR and CDR2 FQNEAQ (reference sequence). This CDR3 has 13 amino acids. V lost 5 bases and J 7 bases, leaving 12 bases between the germline ends. CDR3 loop: CASSAADSNEQFF. Here the CDR3 DNA reads TGTGCCAGCAGCGCAGCAGACAGTAATGAGCAGTTCTTC.